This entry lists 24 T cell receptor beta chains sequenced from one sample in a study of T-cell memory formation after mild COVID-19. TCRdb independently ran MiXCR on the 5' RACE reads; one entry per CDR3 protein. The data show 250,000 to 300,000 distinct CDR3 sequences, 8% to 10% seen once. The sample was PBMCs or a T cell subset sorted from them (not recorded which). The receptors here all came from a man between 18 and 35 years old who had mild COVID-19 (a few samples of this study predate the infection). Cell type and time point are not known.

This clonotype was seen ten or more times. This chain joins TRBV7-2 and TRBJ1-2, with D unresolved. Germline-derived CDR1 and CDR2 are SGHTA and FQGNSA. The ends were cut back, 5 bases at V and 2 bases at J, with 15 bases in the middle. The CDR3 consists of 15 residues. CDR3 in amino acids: CASSSAGPLNYGYTF. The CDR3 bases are TGTGCCAGCAGCAGCGCCGGGCCTTTAAACTATGGCTACACCTTC.

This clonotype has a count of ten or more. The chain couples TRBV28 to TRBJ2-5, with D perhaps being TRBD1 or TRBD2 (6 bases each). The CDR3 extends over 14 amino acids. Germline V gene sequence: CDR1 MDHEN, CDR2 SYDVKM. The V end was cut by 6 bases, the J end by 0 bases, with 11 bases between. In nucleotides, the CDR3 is TGTGCCAGCAGCCCCGGGGGCAACCAAGAGACCCAGTACTTC. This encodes CASSPGGNQETQYF.

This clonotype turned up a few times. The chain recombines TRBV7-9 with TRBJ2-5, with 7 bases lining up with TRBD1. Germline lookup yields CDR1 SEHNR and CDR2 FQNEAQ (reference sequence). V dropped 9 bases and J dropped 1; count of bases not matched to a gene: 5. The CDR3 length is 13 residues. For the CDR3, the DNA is TGTGCCAGTGAGGGACAGCTCCAAGAGACCCAGTACTTC. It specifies CASEGQLQETQYF.

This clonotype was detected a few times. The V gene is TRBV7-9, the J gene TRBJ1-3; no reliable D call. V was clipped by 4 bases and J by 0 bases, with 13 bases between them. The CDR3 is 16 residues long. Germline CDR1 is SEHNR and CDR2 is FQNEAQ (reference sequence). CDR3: CASSSPTRVSGNTIYF. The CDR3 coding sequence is TGTGCCAGCAGCTCGCCAACACGAGTCTCTGGAAACACCATATATTTT.

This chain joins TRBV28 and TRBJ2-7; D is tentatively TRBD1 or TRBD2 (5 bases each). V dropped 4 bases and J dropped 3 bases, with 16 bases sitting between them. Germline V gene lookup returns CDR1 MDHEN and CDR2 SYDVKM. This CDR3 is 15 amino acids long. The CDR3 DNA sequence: TGTGCCAGCAGTTCCCCGTCCCGGGGCTTCTACGAGCAGTACGTC. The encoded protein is CASSSPSRGFYEQYV.

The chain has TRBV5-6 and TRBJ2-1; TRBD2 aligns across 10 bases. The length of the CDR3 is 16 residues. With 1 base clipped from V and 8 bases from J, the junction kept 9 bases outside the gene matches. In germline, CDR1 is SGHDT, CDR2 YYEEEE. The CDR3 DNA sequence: TGTGCCAGCAGCTTGACGGGTAGCGGGGGGCGGGATGAGCAGTTCTTC. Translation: CASSLTGSGGRDEQFF.

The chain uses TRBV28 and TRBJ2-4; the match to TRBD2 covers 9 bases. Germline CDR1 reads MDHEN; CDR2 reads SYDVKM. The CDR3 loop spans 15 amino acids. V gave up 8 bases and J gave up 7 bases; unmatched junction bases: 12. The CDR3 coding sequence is TGTGCCAGCGAAACAGGTGCGGGGGGGCCTAACATTCAGTACTTC. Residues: CASETGAGGPNIQYF.

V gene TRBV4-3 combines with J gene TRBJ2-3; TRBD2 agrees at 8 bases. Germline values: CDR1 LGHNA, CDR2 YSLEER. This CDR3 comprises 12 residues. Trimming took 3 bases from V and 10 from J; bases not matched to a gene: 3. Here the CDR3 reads CASSQTSEAQYF. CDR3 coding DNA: TGCGCCAGCAGCCAGACTAGCGAAGCGCAGTATTTT.

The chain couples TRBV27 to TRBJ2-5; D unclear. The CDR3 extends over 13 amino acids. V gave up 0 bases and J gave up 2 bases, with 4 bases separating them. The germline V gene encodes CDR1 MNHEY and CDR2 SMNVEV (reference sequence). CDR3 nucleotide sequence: TGTGCCAGCAGTTTATCGAGGCAAGAGACCCAGTACTTC. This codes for CASSLSRQETQYF.

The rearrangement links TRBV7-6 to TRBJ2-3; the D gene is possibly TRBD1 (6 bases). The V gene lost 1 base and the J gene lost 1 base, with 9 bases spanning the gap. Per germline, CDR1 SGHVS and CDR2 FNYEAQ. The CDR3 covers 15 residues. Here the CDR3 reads CASSLEGVRTDTQYF. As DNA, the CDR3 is TGTGCCAGCAGCTTAGAGGGGGTCCGCACAGATACGCAGTATTTT. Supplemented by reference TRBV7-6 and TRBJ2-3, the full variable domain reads GAGVSQSPRYKVTKRGQDVALRCDPISGHVSLYWYRQALGQGPEFLTYFNYEAQQDKSGLPNDRFSAERPEGSISTLTIQRTEQRDSAMYRCASSLEGVRTDTQYFGPGTRLTVL.

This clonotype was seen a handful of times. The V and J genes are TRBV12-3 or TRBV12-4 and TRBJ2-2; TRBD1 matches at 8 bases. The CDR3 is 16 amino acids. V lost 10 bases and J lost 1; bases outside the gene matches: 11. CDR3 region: CATAPDRVENTGELFF. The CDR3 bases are TGTGCCACCGCACCGGACAGGGTGGAGAACACCGGGGAGCTGTTTTTT.

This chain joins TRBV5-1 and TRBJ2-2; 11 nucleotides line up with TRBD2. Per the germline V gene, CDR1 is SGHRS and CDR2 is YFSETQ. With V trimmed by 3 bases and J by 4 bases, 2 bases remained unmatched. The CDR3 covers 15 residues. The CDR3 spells CASSYTSGGTGELFF. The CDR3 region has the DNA TGCGCCAGCAGCTATACTAGCGGGGGCACCGGGGAGCTGTTTTTT.

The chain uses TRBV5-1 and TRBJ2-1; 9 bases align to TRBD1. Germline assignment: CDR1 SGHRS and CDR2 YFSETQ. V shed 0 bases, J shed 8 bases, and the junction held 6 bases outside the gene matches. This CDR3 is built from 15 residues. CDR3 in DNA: TGCGCCAGCAGCTTGGCCGTGGGACAGGGCTATGAGCAGTTCTTC. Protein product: CASSLAVGQGYEQFF.

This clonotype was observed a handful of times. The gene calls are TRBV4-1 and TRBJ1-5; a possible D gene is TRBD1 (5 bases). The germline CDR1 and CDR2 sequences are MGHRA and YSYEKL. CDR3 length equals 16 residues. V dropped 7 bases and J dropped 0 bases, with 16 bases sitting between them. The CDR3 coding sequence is TGCGCCAGCACCGGGACTCACATGGGTAGCAATCAGCCCCAGCATTTT. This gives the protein CASTGTHMGSNQPQHF.

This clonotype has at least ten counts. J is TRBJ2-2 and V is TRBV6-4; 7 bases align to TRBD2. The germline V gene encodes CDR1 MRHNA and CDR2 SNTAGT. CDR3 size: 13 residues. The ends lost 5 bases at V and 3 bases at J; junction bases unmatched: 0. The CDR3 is CASSSGDTGELFF. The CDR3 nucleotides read TGTGCCAGCAGTAGCGGGGACACCGGGGAGCTGTTTTTT.

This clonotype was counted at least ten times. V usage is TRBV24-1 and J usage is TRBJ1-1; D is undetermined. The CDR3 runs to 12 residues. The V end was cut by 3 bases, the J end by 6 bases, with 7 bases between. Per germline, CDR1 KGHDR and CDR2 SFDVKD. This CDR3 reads CATSDGVAEAFF. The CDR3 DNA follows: TGTGCCACCAGTGATGGGGTGGCTGAAGCTTTCTTT.

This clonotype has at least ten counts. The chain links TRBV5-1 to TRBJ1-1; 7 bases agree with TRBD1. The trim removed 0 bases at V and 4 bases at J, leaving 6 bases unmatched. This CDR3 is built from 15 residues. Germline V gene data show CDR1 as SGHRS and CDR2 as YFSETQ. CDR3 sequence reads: CASSLGDRIPTEAFF. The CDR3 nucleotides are TGCGCCAGCAGCTTGGGGGACAGAATCCCCACTGAAGCTTTCTTT.

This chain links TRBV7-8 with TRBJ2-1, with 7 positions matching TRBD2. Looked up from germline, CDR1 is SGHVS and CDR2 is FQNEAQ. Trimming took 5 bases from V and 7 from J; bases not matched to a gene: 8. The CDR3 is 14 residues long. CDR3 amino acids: CASSPLWGGNEQFF. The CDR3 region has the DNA TGTGCCAGCAGCCCCTTATGGGGGGGAAATGAGCAGTTCTTC.

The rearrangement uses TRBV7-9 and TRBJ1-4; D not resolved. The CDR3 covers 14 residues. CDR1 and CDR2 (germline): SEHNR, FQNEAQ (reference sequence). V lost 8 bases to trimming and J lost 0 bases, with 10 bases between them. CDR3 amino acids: CASVGSATNEKLFF. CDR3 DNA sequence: TGTGCCAGCGTTGGCAGTGCAACTAATGAAAAACTGTTTTTT.

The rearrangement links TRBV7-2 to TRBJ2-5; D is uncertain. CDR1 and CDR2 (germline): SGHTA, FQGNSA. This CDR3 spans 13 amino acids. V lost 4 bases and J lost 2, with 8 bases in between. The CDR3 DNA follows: TGTGCCAGCAGCTCTCAGACGCAAGAGACCCAGTACTTC. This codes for CASSSQTQETQYF.

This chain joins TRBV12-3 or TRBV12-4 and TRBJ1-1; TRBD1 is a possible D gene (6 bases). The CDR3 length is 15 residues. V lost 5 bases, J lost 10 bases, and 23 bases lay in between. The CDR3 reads CASSINLRDTRGAFF. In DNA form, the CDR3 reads TGTGCCAGCAGTATAAACCTAAGGGACACCAGGGGAGCTTTCTTT.

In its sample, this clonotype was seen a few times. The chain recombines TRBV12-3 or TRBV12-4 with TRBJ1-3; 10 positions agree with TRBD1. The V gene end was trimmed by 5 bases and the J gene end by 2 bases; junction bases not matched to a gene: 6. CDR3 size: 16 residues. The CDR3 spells CASSPMTGGPGNTIYF. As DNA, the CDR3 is TGTGCCAGCAGTCCAATGACAGGGGGCCCTGGAAACACCATATATTTT.

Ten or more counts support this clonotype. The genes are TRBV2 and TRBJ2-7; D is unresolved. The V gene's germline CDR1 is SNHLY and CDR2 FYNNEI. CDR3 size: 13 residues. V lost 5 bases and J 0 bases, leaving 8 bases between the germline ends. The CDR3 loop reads CASSLSPSYEQYF. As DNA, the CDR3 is TGTGCCAGCAGTTTATCCCCCTCCTACGAGCAGTACTTC.

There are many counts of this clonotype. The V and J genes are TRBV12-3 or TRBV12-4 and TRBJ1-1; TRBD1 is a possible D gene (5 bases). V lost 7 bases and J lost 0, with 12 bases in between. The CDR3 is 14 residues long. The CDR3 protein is CASTMGVMNTEAFF. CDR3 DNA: TGTGCCAGCACCATGGGGGTTATGAACACTGAAGCTTTCTTT.